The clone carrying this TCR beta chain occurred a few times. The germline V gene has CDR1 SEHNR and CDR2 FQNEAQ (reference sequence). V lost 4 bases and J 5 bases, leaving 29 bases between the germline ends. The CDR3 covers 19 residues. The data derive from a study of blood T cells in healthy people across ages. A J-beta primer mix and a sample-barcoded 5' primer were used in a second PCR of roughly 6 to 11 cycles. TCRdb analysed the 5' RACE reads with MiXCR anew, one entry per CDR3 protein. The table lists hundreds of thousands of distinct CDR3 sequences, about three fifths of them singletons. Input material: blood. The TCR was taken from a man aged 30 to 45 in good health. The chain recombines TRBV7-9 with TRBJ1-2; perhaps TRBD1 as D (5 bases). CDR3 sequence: CASSSTREQDNRGAYGYTF. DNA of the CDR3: TGTGCCAGCAGCTCCACTCGGGAGCAGGACAACCGAGGGGCGTATGGCTACACCTTC.